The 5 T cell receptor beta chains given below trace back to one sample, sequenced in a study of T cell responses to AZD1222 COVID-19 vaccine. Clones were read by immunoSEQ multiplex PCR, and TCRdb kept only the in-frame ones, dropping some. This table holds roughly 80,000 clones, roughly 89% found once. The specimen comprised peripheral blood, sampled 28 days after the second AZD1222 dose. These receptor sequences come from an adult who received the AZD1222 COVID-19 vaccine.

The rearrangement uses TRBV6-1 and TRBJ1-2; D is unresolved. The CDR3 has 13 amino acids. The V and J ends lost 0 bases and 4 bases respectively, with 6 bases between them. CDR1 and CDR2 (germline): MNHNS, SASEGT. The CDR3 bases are TGTGCCAGCAGTGAAGCAGGGATCTATGGCTACACCTTC. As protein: CASSEAGIYGYTF.

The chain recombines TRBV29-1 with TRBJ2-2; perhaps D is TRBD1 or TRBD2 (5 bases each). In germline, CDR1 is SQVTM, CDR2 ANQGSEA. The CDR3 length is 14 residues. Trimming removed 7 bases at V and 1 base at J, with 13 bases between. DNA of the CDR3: TGCAGCGCCCGGGACCGGGTGAACACCGGGGAGCTGTTTTTT. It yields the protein CSARDRVNTGELFF.

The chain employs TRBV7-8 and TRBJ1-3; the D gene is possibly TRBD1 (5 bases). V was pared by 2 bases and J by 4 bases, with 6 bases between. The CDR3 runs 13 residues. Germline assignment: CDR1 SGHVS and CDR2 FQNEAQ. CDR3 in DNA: TGTGCCAGCAGCTTACCAGGGGGAAACACCATATATTTT. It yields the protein CASSLPGGNTIYF.

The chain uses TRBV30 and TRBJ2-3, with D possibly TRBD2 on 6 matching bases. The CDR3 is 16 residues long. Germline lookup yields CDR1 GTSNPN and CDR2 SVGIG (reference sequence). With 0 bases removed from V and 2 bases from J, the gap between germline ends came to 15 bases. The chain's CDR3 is CAWSVEDYLFTDTQYF. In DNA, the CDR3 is TGTGCCTGGAGTGTAGAGGACTACTTATTCACAGATACGCAGTATTTT.

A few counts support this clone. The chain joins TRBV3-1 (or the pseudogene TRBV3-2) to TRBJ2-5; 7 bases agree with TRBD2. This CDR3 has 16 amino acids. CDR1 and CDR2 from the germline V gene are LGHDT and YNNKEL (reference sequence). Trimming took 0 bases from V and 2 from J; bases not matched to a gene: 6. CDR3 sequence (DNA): TGTGCCAGCAGCCAAGACCCAGCGGGGTTACAAGAGACCCAGTACTTC. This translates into CASSQDPAGLQETQYF.